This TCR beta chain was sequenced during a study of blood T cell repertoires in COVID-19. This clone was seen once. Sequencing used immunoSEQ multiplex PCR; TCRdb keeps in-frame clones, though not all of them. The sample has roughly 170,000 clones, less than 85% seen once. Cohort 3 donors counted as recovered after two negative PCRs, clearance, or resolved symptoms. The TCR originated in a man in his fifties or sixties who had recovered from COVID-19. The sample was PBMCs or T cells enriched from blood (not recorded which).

CDR3 nucleotide sequence: TGTGCCAGCAGTTTTCAATCGACGGGGTTAGACACCGGGGAGCTGTTTTTT. It codes for CASSFQSTGLDTGELFF. The chain couples TRBV28 to TRBJ2-2; D possibly corresponds to TRBD2 (5 bases). This CDR3 has 17 residues. Germline V gene sequence: CDR1 MDHEN, CDR2 SYDVKM. Between the trimmed V and J ends, which lost 3 bases and 3 bases, there was a span of 17 bases. Supplemented by reference TRBV28 and TRBJ2-2, the full variable domain reads DVKVTQSSRYLVKRTGEKVFLECVQDMDHENMFWYRQDPGLGLRLIYFSYDVKMKEKGDIPEGYSVSREKKERFSLILESASTNQTSMYLCASSFQSTGLDTGELFFGEGSRLTVL.